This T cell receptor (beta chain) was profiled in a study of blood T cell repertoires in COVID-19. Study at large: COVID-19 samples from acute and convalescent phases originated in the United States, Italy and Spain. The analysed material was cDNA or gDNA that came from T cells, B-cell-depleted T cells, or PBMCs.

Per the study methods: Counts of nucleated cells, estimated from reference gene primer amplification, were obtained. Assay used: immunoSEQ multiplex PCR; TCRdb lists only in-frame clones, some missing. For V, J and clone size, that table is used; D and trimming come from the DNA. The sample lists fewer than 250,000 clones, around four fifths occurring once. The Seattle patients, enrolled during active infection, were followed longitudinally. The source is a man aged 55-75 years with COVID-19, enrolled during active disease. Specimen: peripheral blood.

The CDR3 here is CASSVEQAPGTEAFF. In nucleotides, the CDR3 is TGTGCCAGCAGCGTAGAACAGGCCCCGGGCACTGAAGCTTTCTTT. V is TRBV9 and J is TRBJ1-1; perhaps TRBD1 as D (5 bases). Germline V CDR1 and CDR2: SGDLS, YYNGEE. V was cut by 0 bases and J by 4 bases, with 13 bases left in between. This CDR3 contains 15 residues.